Below, 9 T cell receptor beta chains from the same sample are listed, as sequenced in a study of early T cells in non-severe SARS-CoV-2 infection (TCRdb year 2021). Library generation was performed with 5' RACE. The sequencer listed for this sample is NextSeq 500. In-frame beta chains were kept once TCRdb had trimmed the public reads at Q25 with fastp and called clones with MiXCR. Each record represents a unique CDR3 protein, reported with the most common genes and DNA among its rows. This sample is represented by about 34,000 distinct CDR3 sequences; approximately 5.4% of them were singletons. The ten largest clones add up to about 5.8% of the sample. The specimen sequenced was whole blood. These TCRs come from an adult who was a healthcare worker with PCR-confirmed SARS-CoV-2 infection or an uninfected control (not recorded which).

The table lists this clonotype with many counts. This chain links TRBV7-7 with TRBJ2-7; 7 nucleotides line up with TRBD2. The germline V gene encodes CDR1 SSHAT and CDR2 FNYEAQ (reference sequence). The CDR3 totals 15 residues. The J segment lost 2 bases and the V segment lost 0 bases, leaving 4 bases of the junction unmatched. CDR3 in DNA: TGTGCCAGCAGCTTAGCGGGAGGGCCGCCCTACGAGCAGTACTTC. This gives the protein CASSLAGGPPYEQYF. The full variable domain, completed using reference TRBV7-7 and TRBJ2-7, is GAGVSQSPRYKVTKRGQDVTLRCDPISSHATLYWYQQALGQGPEFLTYFNYEAQPDKSGLPSDRFSAERPEGSISTLTIQRTEQRDSAMYRCASSLAGGPPYEQYFGPGTRLTVT.

In this sample, this clonotype turned up a few times. The chain employs TRBV14 and TRBJ2-5; possible D gene TRBD2, 5 bases. CDR1 and CDR2 (germline): SGHDN, FVKESK. The CDR3 runs 13 residues. Trimming stripped 4 bases from V and 5 bases from J, with 11 bases between. CDR3 sequence (DNA): TGTGCCAGCAGCCCCGGGGTTTTGGAGACCCAGTACTTC. It translates to CASSPGVLETQYF.

This clonotype was counted ten times or more. The rearrangement uses TRBV11-2 and TRBJ2-2, with D maybe TRBD2 (6 bases). Trimming pared 10 bases from V and 2 bases from J, leaving 14 bases between. In germline, CDR1 is SGHAT, CDR2 FQNNGV. The CDR3 is 14 residues long. The CDR3 is CATSDYLNTGELFF. CDR3 DNA sequence: TGTGCCACCTCGGACTATCTTAACACCGGGGAGCTGTTTTTT.

Many counts were recorded for this clonotype. The genes are TRBV4-1 and TRBJ2-1; tentative D call: TRBD1 (5 bases). In germline, CDR1 is MGHRA, CDR2 YSYEKL. V gave up 2 bases and J gave up 9 bases, with 5 bases separating them. The CDR3 runs to 11 residues. CDR3 in amino acids: CASSQQGEQFF. DNA of the CDR3: TGCGCCAGCAGCCAACAGGGTGAGCAGTTCTTC.

This clonotype was found a few times. This chain uses TRBV20-1 with TRBJ1-1; tentatively, D is TRBD1 (5 bases). The CDR3 sequence is 14 residues long. Germline-derived CDR1 and CDR2 are DFQATT and SNEGSKA (reference sequence). With 1 base removed from V and 1 base from J, the gap between germline ends came to 10 bases. The chain's CDR3 is CSARVPRGNTEAFF. Here the CDR3 DNA reads TGCAGTGCTAGAGTACCGAGGGGGAACACTGAAGCTTTCTTT.

This clonotype was picked up a small number of times. The chain joins TRBV19 to TRBJ2-7, with 11 bases matching TRBD2. The V gene's germline CDR1 is LNHDA and CDR2 SQIVND (reference sequence). J was trimmed by 2 bases and V by 5 bases; bases with no gene match: 8. This CDR3 contains 16 residues. In DNA, the CDR3 is TGTGCCAGTAGTGCAGGGGTAGCGGGAGGGACCTACGAGCAGTACTTC. Its translation: CASSAGVAGGTYEQYF.

There are many counts of this clonotype. The J gene is TRBJ2-2, the V gene TRBV20-1, with TRBD2 matching over 8 bases. This CDR3 has 14 amino acids. V gave up 3 bases and J gave up 7 bases; unmatched junction bases: 7. The germline V gene encodes CDR1 DFQATT and CDR2 SNEGSKA (reference sequence). CDR3 sequence (DNA): TGCAGTGCTAGTGGCGGGACTAGGGGCGGGGAGCTGTTTTTT. This gives the protein CSASGGTRGGELFF.

The sample holds a few counts of this clonotype. The rearrangement links TRBV28 to TRBJ1-1, with D unresolved. Trimming pared 4 bases from V and 3 bases from J, leaving 12 bases between. The CDR3 length is 14 residues. Germline V gives CDR1 MDHEN, CDR2 SYDVKM. CDR3 nucleotides: TGTGCCAGCAGTTCGGCCGGGGTTGACACTGAAGCTTTCTTT. Translating it yields CASSSAGVDTEAFF.

This clonotype was seen ten or more times. The chain combines TRBV2 with TRBJ2-1; possible D gene TRBD2, 6 bases. This CDR3 spans 16 amino acids. The germline CDR1 and CDR2 sequences are SNHLY and FYNNEI. Trimming took 5 bases from V and 9 from J, leaving 23 bases between them. As DNA, the CDR3 is TGTGCCAGCAGTTCCCGGCCTGGAGGCGCCGGGGGTGAGCAGTTCTTC. It yields the protein CASSSRPGGAGGEQFF.